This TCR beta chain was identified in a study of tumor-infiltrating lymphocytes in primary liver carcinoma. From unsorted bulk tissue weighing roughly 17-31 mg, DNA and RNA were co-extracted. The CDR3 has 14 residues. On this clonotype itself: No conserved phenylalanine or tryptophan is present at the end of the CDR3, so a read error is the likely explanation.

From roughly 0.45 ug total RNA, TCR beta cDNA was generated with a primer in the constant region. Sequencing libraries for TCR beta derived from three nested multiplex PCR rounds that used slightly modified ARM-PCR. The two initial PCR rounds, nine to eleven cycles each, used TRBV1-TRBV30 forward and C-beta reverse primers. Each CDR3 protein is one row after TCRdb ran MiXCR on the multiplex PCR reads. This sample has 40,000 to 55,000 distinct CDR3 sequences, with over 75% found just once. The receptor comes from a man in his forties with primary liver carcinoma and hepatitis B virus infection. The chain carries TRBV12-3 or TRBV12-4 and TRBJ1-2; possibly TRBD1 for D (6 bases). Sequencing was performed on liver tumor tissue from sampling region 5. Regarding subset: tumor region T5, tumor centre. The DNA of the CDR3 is TGTGCCAGCACGCCCCGGGGGGCGAACTACGGCTACACCTTG. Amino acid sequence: CASTPRGANYGYTL.